Listed below are T cell receptor beta chains from one sample, sequenced in a study of radiotherapy plus CTLA-4 blockade in lung cancer. Repertoires were generated with immunoSEQ multiplex PCR, while TCRdb's copy carries only in-frame clones and drops some. In the table there are roughly 100,000 clones, about 84% of which are singletons. The source was peripheral blood, collected from a patient treated with radiotherapy plus ipilimumab. The source is a human donor with non-small cell lung cancer that progressed on radiotherapy plus ipilimumab. Some clones in this sample may be carry-over from other donors' samples. Both conserved end residues are part of each CDR3. Fields, in order: V gene, J gene, clone size, D gene, CDR3 length, CDR3 protein, CDR3 DNA. The D gene is left open where the match is weak. Size is stated for part of the rows, as once, few or many counts, or as a class when the clone is expanded.

TRBV23-1	TRBJ2-7	.	TRBD1	16	CASNPSKTGLRYEQYF	TGCGCCAGCAATCCAAGCAAGACAGGGTTAAGGTACGAGCAGTACTTC
TRBV19	TRBJ1-1	.	TRBD1	13	CASWDRGNTEAFF	TGTGCCAGCTGGGACAGGGGGAACACTGAAGCTTTCTTT
TRBV5-5	TRBJ1-2	.	.	15	CASSPGGTFYYGYTF	TGTGCCAGCAGCCCTGGAGGGACGTTCTACTATGGCTACACCTTC
TRBV5-8	TRBJ1-1	.	.	15	CAGDRLPRRNTEAFF	TGTGCCGGCGACAGGCTACCACGTAGGAACACTGAAGCTTTCTTT
TRBV5-1	TRBJ1-2	.	.	14	CASSSALTAGTYTF	TGCGCCAGCAGCTCGGCTCTGACGGCCGGAACATACACCTTC
TRBV10-2	TRBJ1-2	.	TRBD1	17	CATGTLLVGTGGHGYTF	TGCGCCACCGGCACTTTATTGGTCGGGACAGGGGGCCATGGCTACACCTTC
TRBV7-8	TRBJ1-5	.	.	15	CASSLGPSSNQPQHF	TGTGCCAGCAGCTTGGGACCGAGTAGCAATCAGCCCCAGCATTTT
TRBV5-1	TRBJ2-5	.	.	16	CASSRGGHGRQETQYF	TGCGCCAGCAGCCGAGGGGGACACGGTCGACAAGAGACCCAGTACTTC
TRBV30	TRBJ2-4	.	TRBD2	12	CAWSREAIIQYF	TGTGCCTGGAGTCGGGAGGCAATCATTCAGTACTTC
TRBV11-1	TRBJ2-2	.	.	16	CASSRPAQGITGELFF	TGTGCCAGCAGCCGACCCGCTCAGGGGATCACCGGGGAGCTGTTTTTT
TRBV11-3	TRBJ2-1	.	TRBD2	14	CASSPSGGAGEQFF	TGTGCCAGCAGCCCTAGCGGGGGGGCTGGGGAGCAGTTCTTC
TRBV2	TRBJ2-1	.	.	13	CASRDVNYNEQFF	TGTGCCAGCAGGGACGTTAACTACAATGAGCAGTTCTTC
TRBV6-1	TRBJ2-3	.	.	13	CASSWLSGDTQYF	TGTGCCAGCAGTTGGCTGTCCGGGGATACGCAGTATTTT
TRBV18	TRBJ2-3	few	TRBD1	16	CASSPSGTVSTDTQYF	TGTGCCAGCTCACCGTCCGGGACAGTGAGCACAGATACGCAGTATTTT
TRBV5-1	TRBJ1-2	.	.	14	CASSFQTAHYGYTF	TGCGCCAGCAGCTTCCAGACAGCGCACTATGGCTACACCTTC
TRBV7-6	TRBJ2-2	.	TRBD1	15	CASSLAGQGNGELFF	TGTGCCAGCAGCTTAGCAGGACAGGGGAACGGGGAGCTGTTTTTT
TRBV5-1	TRBJ2-1	.	.	15	CASSLDRVFNNEQFF	TGCGCCAGCAGCTTGGACAGGGTTTTTAACAATGAGCAGTTCTTC
TRBV28	TRBJ1-1	.	.	11	CASFQNTEAFF	TGTGCCAGCTTCCAGAACACTGAAGCTTTCTTT
TRBV7-3	TRBJ2-1	.	.	15	CASSVDAGSYNEQFF	TGTGCCAGCAGCGTGGACGCAGGCTCCTACAATGAGCAGTTCTTC
TRBV9	TRBJ2-5	.	.	13	CASSVASQETQYF	TGTGCCAGCAGCGTAGCGTCCCAGGAGACCCAGTACTTC
TRBV18	TRBJ2-5	once	.	12	CASSPREETQYF	TGTGCCAGCTCACCACGTGAAGAGACCCAGTACTTC
TRBV19	TRBJ1-1	.	.	14	CASSIYRDSSEAFF	TGTGCCAGTAGTATTTATAGAGACTCCTCCGAAGCTTTCTTT
TRBV9	TRBJ1-2	.	.	13	CASSVDENYGYTF	TGTGCCAGCAGCGTAGACGAAAACTATGGCTACACCTTC
TRBV7-3	TRBJ2-3	few	TRBD1	15	CASSLNGQGQDTQYF	TGTGCCAGCAGCTTGAACGGACAGGGGCAGGATACGCAGTATTTT
TRBV25-1	TRBJ1-2	.	.	14	CASSELLANYGYTF	TGTGCCAGCAGTGAGTTGTTGGCGAACTATGGCTACACCTTC
TRBV7-8	TRBJ2-1	.	TRBD1	16	CASSLVGTGGYGEQFF	TGTGCCAGCAGCTTAGTTGGGACAGGGGGCTATGGAGAGCAGTTCTTC
TRBV2	TRBJ2-5	.	TRBD1	15	CASRAGQADQETQYF	TGTGCCAGCAGGGCGGGACAGGCCGACCAAGAGACCCAGTACTTC
TRBV9	TRBJ2-2	.	.	16	CASSVQDGSDTGELFF	TGTGCCAGCAGCGTTCAAGATGGTAGCGACACCGGGGAGCTGTTTTTT
TRBV19	TRBJ2-7	.	.	14	CASSIEGFGYEQYF	TGTGCCAGTAGTATCGAGGGGTTCGGGTACGAGCAGTACTTC
TRBV6-5	TRBJ1-3	few	.	12	CASRDTGNTIYF	TGTGCCAGCCGGGACACTGGAAACACCATATATTTT
TRBV18	TRBJ2-3	.	.	14	CASSPLASADTQYF	TGTGCCAGCTCACCACTTGCTAGCGCAGATACGCAGTATTTT
TRBV7-2	TRBJ1-2	.	.	14	CASSLDRRTYGYTF	TGTGCCAGCAGCTTAGACCGACGGACCTATGGCTACACCTTC
TRBV18	TRBJ1-3	.	TRBD1	16	CASSPLDRTSGNTIYF	TGTGCCAGCTCACCTCTGGACAGGACATCTGGAAACACCATATATTTT
TRBV19	TRBJ1-1	.	.	15	CASSMWMEMNTEAFF	TGTGCCAGTAGTATGTGGATGGAGATGAACACTGAAGCTTTCTTT
TRBV10-3	TRBJ2-2	.	.	14	CAIRQAQSTGELFF	TGTGCCATCAGGCAGGCCCAGAGCACCGGGGAGCTGTTTTTT
TRBV11-2	TRBJ2-5	.	.	17	CASSLEGDPRREETQYF	TGTGCCAGCAGCTTAGAAGGGGACCCCCGCCGGGAAGAGACCCAGTACTTC
TRBV5-6	TRBJ2-1	.	TRBD2	17	CASSKLAGGLRINEQFF	TGTGCCAGCAGCAAACTAGCGGGGGGACTCCGTATCAATGAGCAGTTCTTC
TRBV6-6	TRBJ2-1	.	TRBD2	15	CAIPTGTSPYNEQFF	TGTGCCATCCCGACCGGGACTAGTCCCTACAATGAGCAGTTCTTC